The 3 T cell receptor beta chains below were found in one sample sequenced in a study of vaccination effects on CD4 cells after COVID-19. These TCRs' antigens remain unknown. ViraFEST used viral peptide pools to expand antigen-specific CD4+ T cells before sequencing. Isolation of CD4+ T cells took place after around 10 days of culture. The person had a PCR-confirmed SARS-CoV-2 infection during March to December 2020. The repertoire was sequenced with immunoSEQ multiplex PCR; TCRdb's copy has only in-frame clones and lacks some. This table holds 55,000 to 90,000 clones, over 65% found once. The sequences come from CD4+ T cells from PBMCs cultured with HIV peptides, collected before COVID-19 vaccination. The subset was: HIV-1 Nef peptide pool negative control/reference culture. All receptors derive from a human donor who had a prior SARS-CoV-2 infection.

The rearrangement uses TRBV2 and TRBJ2-1; 11 bases map to TRBD2. Germline CDR1 reads SNHLY; CDR2 reads FYNNEI. CDR3 length: 14 amino acids. The trim removed 6 bases at V and 6 bases at J, leaving 4 bases unmatched. CDR3 protein: CASRGLAESNEQFF. DNA of the CDR3: TGTGCCAGCAGGGGACTAGCGGAGTCCAATGAGCAGTTCTTC.

The V call is TRBV6-6, the J call TRBJ1-5; unclear D gene. In germline, CDR1 is MNHNY, CDR2 SVGAGI (reference sequence). V was clipped by 6 bases and J by 1 base, with 7 bases between them. This CDR3 is 13 amino acids long. The CDR3 region has the DNA TGTGCCAGCAGCCAACAGAGCAATCAGCCCCAGCATTTT. This gives the protein CASSQQSNQPQHF.

This chain connects TRBV4-2 to TRBJ1-2; TRBD1 is a possible D gene (6 bases). Germline CDR1 is LGHNA and CDR2 is YNFKEQ. Trimming left V 0 bases short and J 7 bases short, with 18 bases between. The CDR3 length is 16 residues. Here the CDR3 DNA reads TGTGCCAGCAGCCAAGATCAGGGGCCCTCCCATGGTGGCTACACCTTC. Residues: CASSQDQGPSHGGYTF.